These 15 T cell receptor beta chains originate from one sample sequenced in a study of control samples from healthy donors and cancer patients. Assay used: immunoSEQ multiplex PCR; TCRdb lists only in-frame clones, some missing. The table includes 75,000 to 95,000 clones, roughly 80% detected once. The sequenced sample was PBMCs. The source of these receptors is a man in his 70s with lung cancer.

CDR3 DNA: TGTGCCGAGGGACGGATAATGAACACTGAAGCTTTCTTT. This translates into CAEGRIMNTEAFF. The chain recombines TRBV6-5 with TRBJ1-1, with TRBD1 as a possible D gene (5 bases). The germline V gene encodes CDR1 MNHEY and CDR2 SVGAGI. The CDR3 loop spans 13 amino acids. The V and J ends lost 11 bases and 0 bases respectively, with 13 bases between them.

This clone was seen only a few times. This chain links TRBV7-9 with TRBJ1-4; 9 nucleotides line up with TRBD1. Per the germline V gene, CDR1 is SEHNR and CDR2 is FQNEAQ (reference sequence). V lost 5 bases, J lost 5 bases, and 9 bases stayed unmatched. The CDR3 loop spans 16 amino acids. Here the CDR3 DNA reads TGTGCCAGCAGCAAATACGAGGGACAGGGAAATGAAAAACTGTTTTTT. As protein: CASSKYEGQGNEKLFF. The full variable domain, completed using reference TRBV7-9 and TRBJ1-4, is DTGVSQNPRHKITKRGQNVTFRCDPISEHNRLYWYRQTLGQGPEFLTYFQNEAQLEKSRLLSDRFSAERPKGSFSTLEIQRTEQGDSAMYLCASSKYEGQGNEKLFFGSGTQLSVL.

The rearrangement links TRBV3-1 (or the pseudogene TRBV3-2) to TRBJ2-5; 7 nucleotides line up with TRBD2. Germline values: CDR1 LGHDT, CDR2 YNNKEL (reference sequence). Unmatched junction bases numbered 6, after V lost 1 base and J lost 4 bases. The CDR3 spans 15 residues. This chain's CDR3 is CASSQVSGGGETQYF. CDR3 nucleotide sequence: TGTGCCAGCAGCCAAGTTTCTGGGGGGGGAGAGACCCAGTACTTC.

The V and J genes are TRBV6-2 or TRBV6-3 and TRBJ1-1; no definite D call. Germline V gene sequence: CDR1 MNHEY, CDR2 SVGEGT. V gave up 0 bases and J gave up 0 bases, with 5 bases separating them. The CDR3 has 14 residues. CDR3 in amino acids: CASSYSQVNTEAFF. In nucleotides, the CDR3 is TGTGCCAGCAGTTACTCCCAGGTGAACACTGAAGCTTTCTTT.

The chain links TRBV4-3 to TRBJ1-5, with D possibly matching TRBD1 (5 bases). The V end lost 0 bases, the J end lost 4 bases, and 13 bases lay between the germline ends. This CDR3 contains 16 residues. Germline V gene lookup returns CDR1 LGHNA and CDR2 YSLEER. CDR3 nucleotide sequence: TGCGCCAGCAGCCAAGATCTTCAAGGGGCGAATCAGCCCCAGCATTTT. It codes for CASSQDLQGANQPQHF.

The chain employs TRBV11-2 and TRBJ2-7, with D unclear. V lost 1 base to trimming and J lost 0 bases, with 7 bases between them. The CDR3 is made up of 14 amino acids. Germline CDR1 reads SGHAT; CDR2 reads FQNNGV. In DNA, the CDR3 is TGTGCCAGCAGCTTAGCAGCACACTCCTACGAGCAGTACTTC. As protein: CASSLAAHSYEQYF.

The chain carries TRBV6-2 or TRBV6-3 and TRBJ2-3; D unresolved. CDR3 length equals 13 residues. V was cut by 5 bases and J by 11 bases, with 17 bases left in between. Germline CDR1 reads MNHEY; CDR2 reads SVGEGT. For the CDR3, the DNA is TGTGCCAGCAGTCAACGCGTCGAGACCTGGCAGTATTTT. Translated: CASSQRVETWQYF.

CDR3: CASSSAGRTGPTEAFF. CDR3 DNA: TGTGCCAGCAGTTCCGCAGGCCGGACAGGGCCCACTGAAGCTTTCTTT. The chain couples TRBV27 to TRBJ1-1, with TRBD1 identical over 8 bases. Germline V lookup: CDR1 MNHEY, CDR2 SMNVEV (reference sequence). J gave up 4 bases and V 4 bases, and 11 bases lay outside the gene matches. This CDR3 contains 16 residues.

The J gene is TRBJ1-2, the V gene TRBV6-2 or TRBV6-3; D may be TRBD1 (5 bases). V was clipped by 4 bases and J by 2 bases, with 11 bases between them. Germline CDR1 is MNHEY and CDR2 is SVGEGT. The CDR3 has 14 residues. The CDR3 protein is CASSSDGTNYGYTF. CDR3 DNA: TGTGCCAGCAGTTCGGACGGGACGAACTATGGCTACACCTTC.

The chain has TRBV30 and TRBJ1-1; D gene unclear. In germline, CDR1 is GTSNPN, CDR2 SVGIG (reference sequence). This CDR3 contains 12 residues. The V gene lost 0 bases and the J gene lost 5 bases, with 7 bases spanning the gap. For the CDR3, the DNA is TGTGCCTGGAGTGTACGGATGACTGAAGCTTTCTTT. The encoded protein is CAWSVRMTEAFF.

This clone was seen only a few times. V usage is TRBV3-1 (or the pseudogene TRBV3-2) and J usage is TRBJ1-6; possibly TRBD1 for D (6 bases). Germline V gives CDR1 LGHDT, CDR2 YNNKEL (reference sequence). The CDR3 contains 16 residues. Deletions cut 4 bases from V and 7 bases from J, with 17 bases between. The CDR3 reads CASSPESGGRNSPLHF. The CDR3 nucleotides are TGTGCCAGCAGCCCCGAAAGCGGGGGGCGGAATTCACCCCTCCACTTT.

CDR3 sequence reads: CASSEALNTEAFF. The CDR3 bases are TGTGCCAGCAGTGAAGCCTTAAACACTGAAGCTTTCTTT. This chain joins TRBV6-1 and TRBJ1-1; D ambiguous. The V gene lost 0 bases and the J gene lost 2 bases, with 4 bases spanning the gap. Germline V gene lookup returns CDR1 MNHNS and CDR2 SASEGT. The CDR3 length is 13 residues.

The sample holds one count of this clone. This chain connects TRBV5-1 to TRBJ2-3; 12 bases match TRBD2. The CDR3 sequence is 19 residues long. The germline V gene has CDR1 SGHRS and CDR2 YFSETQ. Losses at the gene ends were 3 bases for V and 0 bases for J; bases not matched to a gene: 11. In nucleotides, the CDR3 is TGCGCCAGCAGCTCCGGTACTAGCGGGGGGATTGCTAGCACAGATACGCAGTATTTT. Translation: CASSSGTSGGIASTDTQYF.

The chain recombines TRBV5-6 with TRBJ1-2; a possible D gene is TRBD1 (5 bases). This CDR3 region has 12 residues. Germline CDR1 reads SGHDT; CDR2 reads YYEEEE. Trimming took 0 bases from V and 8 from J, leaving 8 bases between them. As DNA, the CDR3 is TGTGCCAGCAGCTTGGGCACAGGCGGCTACACCTTC. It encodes CASSLGTGGYTF.

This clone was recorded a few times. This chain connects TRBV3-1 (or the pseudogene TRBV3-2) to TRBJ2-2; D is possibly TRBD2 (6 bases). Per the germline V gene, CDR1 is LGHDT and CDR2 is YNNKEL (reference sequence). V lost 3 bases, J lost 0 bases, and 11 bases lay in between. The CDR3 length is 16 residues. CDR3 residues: CASSHLGGANTGELFF. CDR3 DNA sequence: TGTGCCAGCAGCCACCTCGGGGGAGCGAACACCGGGGAGCTGTTTTTT.